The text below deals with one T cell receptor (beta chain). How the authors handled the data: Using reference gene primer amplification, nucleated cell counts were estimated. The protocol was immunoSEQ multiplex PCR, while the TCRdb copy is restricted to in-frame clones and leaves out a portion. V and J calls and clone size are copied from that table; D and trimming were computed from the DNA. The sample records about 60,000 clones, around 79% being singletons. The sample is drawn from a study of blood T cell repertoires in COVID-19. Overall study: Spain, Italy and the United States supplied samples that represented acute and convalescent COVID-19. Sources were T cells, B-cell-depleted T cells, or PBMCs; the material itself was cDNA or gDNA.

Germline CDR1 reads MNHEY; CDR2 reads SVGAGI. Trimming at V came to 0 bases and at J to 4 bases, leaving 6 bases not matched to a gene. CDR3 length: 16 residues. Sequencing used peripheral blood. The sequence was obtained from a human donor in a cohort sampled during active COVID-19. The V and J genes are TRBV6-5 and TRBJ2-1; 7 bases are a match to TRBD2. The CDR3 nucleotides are TGTGCCAGCAGTTACTCGGTAATAGCGGGTTACAATGAGCAGTTCTTC. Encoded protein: CASSYSVIAGYNEQFF.